These 2 T cell receptor beta chains originate from one sample sequenced in a study of circulating CD8 cells and anti-PD-1 response in melanoma. Live CD3+CD8+TCRalphabeta+ cells were sorted into four subsets by PD-1 and/or TIGIT. Each library started from 15 ng of total RNA using the QIAseq Immune Repertoire TCR panel. TCRdb fed the reads into MiXCR, producing one record per CDR3 protein. The sample yields approximately 200 distinct CDR3 sequences, 6% to 8% seen once. Sequencing used CD8+ T cells from PBMCs, obtained at baseline or after one month of anti-PD-1 therapy (not recorded which). These receptors came from a human donor with melanoma.

Points on this clonotype: A much larger clone differs from this one at a single base, so this may be a read error. J is TRBJ1-3 and V is TRBV12-3 or TRBV12-4; unclear D gene. The length of the CDR3 is 16 residues. In DNA form, the CDR3 reads TGTGCCGGCAGTATGAATCCAGTGGGCTCTGGAAACACCATATATTTT. Its translation: CAGSMNPVGSGNTIYF.

This clonotype was seen only a few times. As DNA, the CDR3 is TGTGCCAGTACCCTGGGGACAGCTTACACAGATACGCAGTATTTT. It encodes CASTLGTAYTDTQYF. The chain couples TRBV19 to TRBJ2-3; the match to TRBD1 covers 7 bases. The junction had 9 bases not matched to a gene; V was cut back by 7 bases and J by 2 bases. The V gene's germline CDR1 is LNHDA and CDR2 SQIVND (reference sequence). This CDR3 has 15 amino acids.